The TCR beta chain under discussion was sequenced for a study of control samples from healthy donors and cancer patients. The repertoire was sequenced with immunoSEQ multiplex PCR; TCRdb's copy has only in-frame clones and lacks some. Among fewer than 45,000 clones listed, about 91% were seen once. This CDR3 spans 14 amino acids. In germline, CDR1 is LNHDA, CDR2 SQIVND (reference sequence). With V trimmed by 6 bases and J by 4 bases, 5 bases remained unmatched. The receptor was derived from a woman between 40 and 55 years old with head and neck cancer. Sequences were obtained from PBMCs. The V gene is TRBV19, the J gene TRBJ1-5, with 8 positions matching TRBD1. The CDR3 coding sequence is TGTGCCAGTAGGACAGGGGTAAGAAATCAGCCCCAGCATTTT. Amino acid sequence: CASRTGVRNQPQHF.